The 25 T cell receptor beta chains reported below all come from one sample, sequenced in a study of T cell responses to AZD1222 COVID-19 vaccine. Some clones are missing from TCRdb's copy, which holds only in-frame ones; the method was immunoSEQ multiplex PCR. Of about 120,000 clones listed, approximately 91% are singletons. The sequencing here drew on peripheral blood, taken on day 0 of AZD1222 vaccination. These receptor sequences come from an adult in good health.

The rearrangement uses TRBV13 and TRBJ1-2, with D possibly TRBD1 on 6 matching bases. The CDR3 runs to 17 residues. Trimming took off 4 bases at V and 0 bases at J, with 18 bases between the two ends. Germline V gene data show CDR1 as PRHDT and CDR2 as FYEKMQ (reference sequence). The CDR3 DNA reads as TGTGCCAGCAGCTCCGGACCCCTTGACAGGTCTAACTATGGCTACACCTTC. This gives the protein CASSSGPLDRSNYGYTF.

The chain is built from TRBV15 and TRBJ1-4; no clear D gene. Germline assignment: CDR1 LNHNV and CDR2 YYDKDF (reference sequence). CDR3 length: 16 amino acids. Trimming shortened V by 0 bases and J by 4 bases, and 12 bases separated the two germline ends. The CDR3 here is CATSRDPSRVNEKLFF. The CDR3 DNA is TGTGCCACCAGCAGAGATCCTTCCCGAGTTAATGAAAAACTGTTTTTT.

The V gene is TRBV5-4, the J gene TRBJ2-1; D is unclear. Germline CDR1 is SGHNT and CDR2 is YYREEE (reference sequence). The V and J ends lost 3 bases and 11 bases respectively, with 12 bases between them. The CDR3 loop spans 12 amino acids. This CDR3 is CASSSPGGQQFF. CDR3 nucleotides: TGTGCCAGCAGCTCCCCCGGCGGACAGCAGTTCTTC.

J is TRBJ1-2 and V is TRBV6-5; D possibly corresponds to TRBD1 (5 bases). This CDR3 has 13 amino acids. The ends were cut back, 8 bases at V and 2 bases at J, with 12 bases in the middle. Germline CDR1 and CDR2: MNHEY and SVGAGI. This CDR3 is CASGGVENYGYTF. The CDR3 DNA reads as TGTGCCAGCGGGGGAGTGGAAAACTATGGCTACACCTTC.

The J gene is TRBJ2-4, the V gene TRBV6-5; TRBD1 might be the D (6 bases). This CDR3 spans 12 amino acids. Per germline, CDR1 MNHEY and CDR2 SVGAGI. V gave up 8 bases and J gave up 4 bases, with 9 bases separating them. CDR3 protein: CASGTGKNIQYF. The CDR3 DNA follows: TGTGCCAGCGGAACAGGGAAAAACATTCAGTACTTC.

This clone came up once. This sequence joins TRBV24-1 and TRBJ2-3, with TRBD2 identical over 8 bases. The CDR3 spans 16 residues. Unmatched junction bases numbered 5, after V lost 4 bases and J lost 0 bases. CDR1 and CDR2 (germline): KGHDR, SFDVKD. In nucleotides, the CDR3 is TGTGCCACCAGTGACCGTACTAGCGGAAGCACAGATACGCAGTATTTT. Its protein is CATSDRTSGSTDTQYF.

The chain is built from TRBV27 and TRBJ1-1, with a tentative D call TRBD1 (5 bases). Germline CDR1 MNHEY, CDR2 SMNVEV (reference sequence). The V end was cut by 5 bases, the J end by 1 base, with 14 bases between. This CDR3 has 15 amino acids. The DNA for the CDR3 is TGTGCCAGCAGTCCCTTGATGGGGGGGAACACTGAAGCTTTCTTT. Protein product: CASSPLMGGNTEAFF.

The DNA for the CDR3 is TGTGCCAGTAGTATAGCGATCGGGACTACCGGGGAGCTGTTTTTT. It encodes CASSIAIGTTGELFF. The chain links TRBV19 to TRBJ2-2, with D possibly matching TRBD2 (6 bases). Trimming cost V 1 base and J 5 bases, with 11 bases left between them. CDR1 LNHDA and CDR2 SQIVND come from the germline V gene (reference sequence). This CDR3 is 15 amino acids long.

The chain couples TRBV24-1 to TRBJ2-1; 9 bases align to TRBD2. This CDR3 spans 16 amino acids. Germline CDR1 KGHDR, CDR2 SFDVKD. J gave up 4 bases and V 4 bases, and 7 bases lay outside the gene matches. In DNA, the CDR3 is TGTGCCACCAGTGAATCTGGGACTAGCCATTACAATGAGCAGTTCTTC. This translates into CATSESGTSHYNEQFF.

V usage is TRBV6-6 and J usage is TRBJ2-1, with D possibly matching TRBD2 (6 bases). The length of the CDR3 is 12 residues. V gave up 4 bases and J gave up 6 bases, with 7 bases separating them. CDR1 is MNHNY, CDR2 SVGAGI, per germline (reference sequence). The CDR3 spells CASSSTSNEQFF. The CDR3 DNA follows: TGTGCCAGCAGTTCGACTAGCAATGAGCAGTTCTTC.

This chain connects TRBV28 to TRBJ2-1; D perhaps matches TRBD1 (6 bases). The CDR3 runs to 10 residues. The V end was cut by 5 bases, the J end by 13 bases, with 9 bases between. Germline CDR1 MDHEN, CDR2 SYDVKM. The CDR3 reads CASSQGFQFF. Written as DNA, the CDR3 is TGTGCCAGCAGTCAGGGGTTCCAGTTCTTC.

The V and J genes are TRBV28 and TRBJ1-5; D might be TRBD1 (6 bases). This CDR3 region has 16 residues. Germline CDR1 MDHEN, CDR2 SYDVKM. Trimming pared 5 bases from V and 3 bases from J, leaving 17 bases between. CDR3: CASSDPRGGVNQPQHF. The CDR3 nucleotides are TGTGCCAGCAGTGACCCTCGAGGGGGGGTCAATCAGCCCCAGCATTTT.

The gene calls are TRBV9 and TRBJ2-3, with D uncertain. CDR3 size: 13 residues. The V end was cut by 4 bases, the J end by 6 bases, with 12 bases between. Germline V gene sequence: CDR1 SGDLS, CDR2 YYNGEE. CDR3 residues: CASSFRRWDTQYF. The CDR3 bases are TGTGCCAGCAGCTTCCGTCGGTGGGATACGCAGTATTTT.

The CDR3 here is CASSLGVTYTSTDTQYF. The CDR3 DNA sequence: TGTGCCAGCAGCTTAGGGGTTACTTACACTAGCACAGATACGCAGTATTTT. J is TRBJ2-3 and V is TRBV7-9; D not certain. Trimming removed 1 base from V and 0 bases from J, with 14 bases in between. The CDR3 covers 17 residues. Germline assignment: CDR1 SEHNR and CDR2 FQNEAQ (reference sequence).

This clone was found a few times. This rearrangement joins TRBV6-4 to TRBJ2-1, with 9 bases lining up with TRBD2. The trim removed 0 bases at V and 0 bases at J, leaving 0 bases unmatched. The CDR3 sequence is 16 residues long. Per germline, CDR1 MRHNA and CDR2 SNTAGT. CDR3 in amino acids: CASSDSTSGSYNEQFF. In DNA, the CDR3 is TGTGCCAGCAGTGACTCGACTAGCGGCTCCTACAATGAGCAGTTCTTC.

The V call is TRBV2, the J call TRBJ2-7; weak D call: TRBD1 (6 bases). This CDR3 comprises 14 residues. The germline gives CDR1 SNHLY, CDR2 FYNNEI. Trimming removed 5 bases from V and 4 bases from J, with 15 bases in between. This CDR3 reads CASSPEEGEYEQYF. CDR3 in DNA: TGTGCCAGCAGTCCCGAAGAGGGGGAATACGAGCAGTACTTC.

V gene TRBV12-3 or TRBV12-4 combines with J gene TRBJ2-7; possibly TRBD1 for D (5 bases). The V gene lost 2 bases and the J gene lost 6 bases, with 11 bases spanning the gap. This CDR3 contains 13 residues. The CDR3 region is CASSLTTASEQYF. The DNA of the CDR3 is TGTGCCAGCAGTTTAACGACAGCAAGCGAGCAGTACTTC.

This clone was detected a few times. The chain has TRBV3-1 (or the pseudogene TRBV3-2) and TRBJ1-5; unclear D gene. The CDR3 loop spans 15 amino acids. Germline CDR1 reads LGHDT; CDR2 reads YNNKEL (reference sequence). Trimming took 4 bases from V and 0 from J, leaving 10 bases between them. The CDR3 sequence is CASSPQFGSNQPQHF. CDR3 nucleotide sequence: TGTGCCAGCAGCCCGCAGTTCGGTAGCAATCAGCCCCAGCATTTT.

The chain couples TRBV9 to TRBJ1-5; D might be TRBD1 (6 bases). This CDR3 has 15 residues. The V and J ends lost 0 bases and 12 bases respectively, with 19 bases between them. Per the germline V gene, CDR1 is SGDLS and CDR2 is YYNGEE. CDR3 loop: CASSVAREQQGDQHF. DNA of the CDR3: TGTGCCAGCAGCGTAGCTCGGGAACAACAGGGCGACCAGCATTTT. Full variable domain (outside the CDR3, taken from reference TRBV9 and TRBJ1-5): DSGVTQTPKHLITATGQRVTLRCSPRSGDLSVYWYQQSLDQGLQFLIQYYNGEERAKGNILERFSAQQFPDLHSELNLSSLELGDSALYFCASSVAREQQGDQHFGDGTRLSIL.

The chain carries TRBV28 and TRBJ1-5; D is possibly TRBD1 (5 bases). V lost 7 bases and J lost 2, with 18 bases in between. The CDR3 sequence is 16 residues long. Looked up from germline, CDR1 is MDHEN and CDR2 is SYDVKM. Written as DNA, the CDR3 is TGTGCCAGCAAATCCGGCAGGGTTCTACGCAATCAGCCCCAGCATTTT. Its protein is CASKSGRVLRNQPQHF.

CDR3 nucleotides: TGTGCCAGCAGTCAGGGTTTGACTGGAAACACCATATATTTT. It yields the protein CASSQGLTGNTIYF. This chain connects TRBV2 to TRBJ1-3; the D gene is possibly TRBD1 (5 bases). CDR3 length equals 14 residues. V lost 5 bases to trimming and J lost 2 bases, with 10 bases between them. Germline values: CDR1 SNHLY, CDR2 FYNNEI.

This chain links TRBV5-8 with TRBJ2-6, with 7 bases aligning to TRBD1. The germline V gene has CDR1 SGHTS and CDR2 YDEGEE. V was pared by 2 bases and J by 2 bases, with 1 base of the junction left unmatched. The CDR3 totals 15 residues. DNA of the CDR3: TGTGCCAGCAGCTTACAGGGGACTGGGGCCAACGTCCTGACTTTC. Its translation: CASSLQGTGANVLTF.

The chain links TRBV5-1 to TRBJ2-4, with 8 bases that match TRBD1. V lost 4 bases to trimming and J lost 1 base; unmatched junction nucleotides: 7. Germline loops: CDR1 SGHRS, CDR2 YFSETQ. The CDR3 runs to 16 residues. CDR3: CASSHGRQGAKNIQYF. The CDR3 DNA reads as TGCGCCAGCAGCCACGGACGACAGGGGGCCAAAAACATTCAGTACTTC.

V and J are TRBV28 and TRBJ2-7; the D is unclear. The V and J ends lost 2 bases and 6 bases respectively, with 8 bases between them. The CDR3 covers 12 residues. Per the germline V gene, CDR1 is MDHEN and CDR2 is SYDVKM. CDR3 coding DNA: TGTGCCAGCAGTTTAGGTGGGTCCGAGCAGTACTTC. Amino acids: CASSLGGSEQYF.

This rearrangement joins TRBV14 to TRBJ2-1; D gene ambiguous. This CDR3 comprises 13 residues. Germline-derived CDR1 and CDR2 are SGHDN and FVKESK. V shed 1 base and J shed 6 bases, with 7 bases lying between them. Here the CDR3 DNA reads TGTGCCAGCAGCCAAGCCGTTACCAATGAGCAGTTCTTC. Amino acids: CASSQAVTNEQFF.